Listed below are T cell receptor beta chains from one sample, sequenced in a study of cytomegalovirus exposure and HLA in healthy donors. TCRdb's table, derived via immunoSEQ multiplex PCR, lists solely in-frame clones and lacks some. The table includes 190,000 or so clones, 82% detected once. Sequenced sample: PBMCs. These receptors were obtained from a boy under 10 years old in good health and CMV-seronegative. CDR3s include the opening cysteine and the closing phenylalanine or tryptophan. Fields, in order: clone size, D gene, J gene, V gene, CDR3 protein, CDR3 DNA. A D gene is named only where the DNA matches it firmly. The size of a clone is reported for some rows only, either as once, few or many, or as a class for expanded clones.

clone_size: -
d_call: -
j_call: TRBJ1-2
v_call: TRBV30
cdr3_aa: CAWGRRVPGYTF
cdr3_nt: TGTGCCTGGGGGCGCAGGGTTCCTGGCTACACCTTC

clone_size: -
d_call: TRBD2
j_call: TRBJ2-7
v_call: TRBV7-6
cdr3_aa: CASSLGLAGVYEQYF
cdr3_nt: TGTGCCAGCAGCTTAGGACTAGCGGGGGTTTACGAGCAGTACTTC

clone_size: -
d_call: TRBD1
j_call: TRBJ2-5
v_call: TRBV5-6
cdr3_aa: CASSSTDREETQYF
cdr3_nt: TGTGCCAGCAGCTCCACGGACAGGGAAGAGACCCAGTACTTC

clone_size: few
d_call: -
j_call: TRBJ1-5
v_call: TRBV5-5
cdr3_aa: CASSFSSGDQPQHF
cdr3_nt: TGTGCCAGCAGCTTCTCGTCAGGGGATCAGCCCCAGCATTTT

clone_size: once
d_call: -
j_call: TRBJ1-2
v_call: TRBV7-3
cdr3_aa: CASSLTSSGKQFPYGYTF
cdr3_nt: TGTGCCAGCAGCTTAACTTCCTCTGGAAAACAGTTCCCCTATGGCTACACCTTC

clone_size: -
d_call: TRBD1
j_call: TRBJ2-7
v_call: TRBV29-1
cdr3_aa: CSAGGMTVYEQYF
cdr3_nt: TGCAGCGCAGGGGGCATGACAGTCTACGAGCAGTACTTC

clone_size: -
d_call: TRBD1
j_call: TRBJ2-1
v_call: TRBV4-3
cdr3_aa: CASSHEGAGDEQFF
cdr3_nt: TGCGCCAGCAGCCATGAGGGGGCAGGCGATGAGCAGTTCTTC

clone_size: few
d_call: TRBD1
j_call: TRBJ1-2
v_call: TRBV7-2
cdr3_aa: CASSYRGLLGDGYTF
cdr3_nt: TGTGCCAGCAGCTACAGGGGTCTCCTCGGGGACGGCTACACCTTC

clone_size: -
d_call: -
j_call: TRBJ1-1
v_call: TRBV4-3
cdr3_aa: CASSQDSELNTEAFF
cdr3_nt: TGCGCCAGCAGCCAAGATTCGGAGCTGAACACTGAAGCTTTCTTT

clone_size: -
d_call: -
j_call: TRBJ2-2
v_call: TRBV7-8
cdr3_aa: CASSGRAANTGELFF
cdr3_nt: TGTGCCAGCAGCGGCAGGGCGGCGAACACCGGGGAGCTGTTTTTT

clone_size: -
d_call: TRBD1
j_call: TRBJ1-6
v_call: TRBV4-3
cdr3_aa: CASTWDSLSNSPLHF
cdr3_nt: TGCGCCAGCACCTGGGACAGCCTCTCCAATTCACCCCTCCACTTT

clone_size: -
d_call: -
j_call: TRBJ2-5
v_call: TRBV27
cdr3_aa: CASGGETQYF
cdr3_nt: TGTGCCAGTGGGGGGGAGACCCAGTACTTC

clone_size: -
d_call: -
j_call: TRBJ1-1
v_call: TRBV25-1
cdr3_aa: CASSADLTVNTEAFF
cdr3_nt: TGTGCCAGCAGTGCAGACCTGACAGTAAACACTGAAGCTTTCTTT

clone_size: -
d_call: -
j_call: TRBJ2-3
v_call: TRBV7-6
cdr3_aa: CASSLELLPDTQYF
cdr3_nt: TGTGCCAGCAGCTTAGAGCTCCTCCCAGATACGCAGTATTTT

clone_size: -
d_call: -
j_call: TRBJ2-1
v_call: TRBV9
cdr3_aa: CASSPRGGRGHNEQFF
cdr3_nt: TGTGCCAGCAGCCCCCGAGGTGGGCGGGGGCACAATGAGCAGTTCTTC

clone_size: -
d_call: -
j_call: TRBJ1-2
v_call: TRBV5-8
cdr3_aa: CASSLAGTRARRGYTF
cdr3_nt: TGTGCCAGCAGCTTGGCCGGCACGCGGGCACGTCGGGGCTACACCTTC

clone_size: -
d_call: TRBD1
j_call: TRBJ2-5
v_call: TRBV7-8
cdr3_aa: CASSLGQGKETQYF
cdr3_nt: TGTGCCAGCAGCTTAGGACAGGGGAAGGAGACCCAGTACTTC

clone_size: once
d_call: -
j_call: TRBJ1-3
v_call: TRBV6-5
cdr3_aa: CASSYSGGTSGNTIYF
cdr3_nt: TGTGCCAGCAGTTACTCTGGGGGCACCTCTGGAAACACCATATATTTT

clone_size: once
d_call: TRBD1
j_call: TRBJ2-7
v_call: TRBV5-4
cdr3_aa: CASSLDGQVYEQYF
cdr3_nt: TGTGCCAGCAGCTTGGACGGACAGGTCTACGAGCAGTACTTC

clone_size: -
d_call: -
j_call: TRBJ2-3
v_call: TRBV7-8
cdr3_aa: CASSRWRQATGDTQYF
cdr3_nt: TGTGCCAGCAGCCGGTGGCGGCAGGCTACGGGGGATACGCAGTATTTT

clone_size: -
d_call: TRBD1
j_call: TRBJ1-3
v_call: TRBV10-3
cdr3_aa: CAISGQGVVGNTIYF
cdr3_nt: TGTGCCATCAGTGGACAGGGAGTCGTGGGAAACACCATATATTTT

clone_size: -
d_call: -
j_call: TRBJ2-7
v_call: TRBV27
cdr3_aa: CASTMRDIAHEQYF
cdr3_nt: TGTGCCAGCACCATGAGGGACATCGCCCACGAGCAGTACTTC

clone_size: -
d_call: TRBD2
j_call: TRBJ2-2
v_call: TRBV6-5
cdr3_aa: CATGRADTGELFF
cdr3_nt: TGTGCCACCGGGAGGGCGGACACCGGGGAGCTGTTTTTT

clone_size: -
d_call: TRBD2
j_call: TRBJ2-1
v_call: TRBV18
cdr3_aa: CASSASPGLVGAGDEQFF
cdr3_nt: TGTGCCAGCTCAGCAAGCCCGGGACTAGTCGGTGCGGGGGATGAGCAGTTCTTC

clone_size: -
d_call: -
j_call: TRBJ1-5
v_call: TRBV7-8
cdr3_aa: CASSLKYPGMGQPQHF
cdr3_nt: TGTGCCAGCAGCTTAAAATACCCGGGGATGGGACAGCCCCAGCATTTT

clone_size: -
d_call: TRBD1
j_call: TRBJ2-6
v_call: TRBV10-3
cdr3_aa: CASTAGTGFSGANVLTF
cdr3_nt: TGTGCCAGCACTGCCGGGACAGGGTTTTCTGGGGCCAACGTCCTGACTTTC

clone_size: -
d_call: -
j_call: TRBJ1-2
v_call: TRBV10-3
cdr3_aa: CAISERQALRGYTF
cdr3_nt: TGTGCCATCAGTGAAAGACAGGCATTACGAGGCTACACCTTC

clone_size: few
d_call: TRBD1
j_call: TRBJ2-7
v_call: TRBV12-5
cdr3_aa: CASGLWSQGVLYEQYF
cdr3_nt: TGTGCTAGTGGTTTGTGGTCGCAGGGGGTACTCTACGAGCAGTACTTC

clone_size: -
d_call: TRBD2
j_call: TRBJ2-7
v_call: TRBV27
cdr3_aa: CASRGDYTYEQYF
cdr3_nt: TGTGCCAGCAGGGGGGACTACACATACGAGCAGTACTTC

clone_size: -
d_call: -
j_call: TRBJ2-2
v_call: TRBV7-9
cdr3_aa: CASSLGADTGELFF
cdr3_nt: TGTGCCAGCAGCTTGGGAGCGGACACCGGGGAGCTGTTTTTT

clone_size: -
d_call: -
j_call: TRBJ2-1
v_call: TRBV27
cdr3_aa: CASSPPGGLTYNEQFF
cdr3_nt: TGTGCCAGCAGCCCCCCCGGAGGGTTAACCTACAATGAGCAGTTCTTC

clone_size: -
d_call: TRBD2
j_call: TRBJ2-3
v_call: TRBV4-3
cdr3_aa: CASSPGWRGARRLTDTQYF
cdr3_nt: TGCGCCAGCAGCCCTGGGTGGCGGGGGGCTCGGAGACTCACAGATACGCAGTATTTT

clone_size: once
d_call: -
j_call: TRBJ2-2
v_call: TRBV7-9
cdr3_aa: CASSFPPWRRLANTGELFF
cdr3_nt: TGTGCCAGCAGCTTTCCCCCCTGGAGGCGGCTAGCGAACACCGGGGAGCTGTTTTTT

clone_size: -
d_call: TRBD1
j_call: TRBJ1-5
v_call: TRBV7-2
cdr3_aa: CASSPTGGNQPQHF
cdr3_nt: TGTGCCAGCAGCCCGACAGGGGGGAATCAGCCCCAGCATTTT

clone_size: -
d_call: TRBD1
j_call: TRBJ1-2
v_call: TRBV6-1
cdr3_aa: CASSPGTVYGYTF
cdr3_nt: TGTGCCAGCAGTCCCGGGACAGTCTATGGCTACACCTTC

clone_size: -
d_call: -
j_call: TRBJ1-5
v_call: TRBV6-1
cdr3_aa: CASSIGVGNQPQHF
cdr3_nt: TGTGCCAGCAGCATAGGAGTGGGCAATCAGCCCCAGCATTTT

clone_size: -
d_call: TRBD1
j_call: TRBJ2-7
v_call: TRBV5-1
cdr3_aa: CASSPRWDRDEQYF
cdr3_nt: TGCGCCAGCAGCCCCAGATGGGACAGGGACGAGCAGTACTTC

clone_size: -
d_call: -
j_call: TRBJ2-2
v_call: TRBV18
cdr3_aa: CASQTVLQGNLFF
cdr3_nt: TGTGCCAGCCAGACAGTCCTCCAGGGGAATCTGTTTTTT

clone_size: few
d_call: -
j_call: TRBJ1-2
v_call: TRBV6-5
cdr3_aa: CASSYEGGYGYTF
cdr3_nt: TGTGCCAGCAGTTACGAGGGCGGGTATGGCTACACCTTC

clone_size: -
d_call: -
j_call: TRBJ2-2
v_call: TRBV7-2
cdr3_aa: CASSSSTGNGELFF
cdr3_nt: TGTGCCAGCAGCTCGTCGACAGGCAACGGGGAGCTGTTTTTT

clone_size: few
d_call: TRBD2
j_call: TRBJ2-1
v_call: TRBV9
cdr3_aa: CASSVGGGNEQFF
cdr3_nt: TGTGCCAGCAGCGTAGGCGGGGGGAATGAGCAGTTCTTC

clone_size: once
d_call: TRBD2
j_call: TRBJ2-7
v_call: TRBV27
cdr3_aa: CASSLGGGAYEQYF
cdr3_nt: TGTGCCAGCAGTTTAGGCGGGGGGGCCTACGAGCAGTACTTC